This T cell receptor beta chain originates from a study of T cell repertoires in cytomegalovirus infection. TCRdb analysed the reads with MiXCR anew, one entry per CDR3 protein. The sample lists just under 550,000 distinct CDR3 sequences, about a quarter occurring once. The sequenced material came from PBMCs. This clonotype was sampled from a human donor in good health (CMV status not recorded). Some clones in this sample may be carry-over from other donors' samples.

CDR3 in DNA: TGTGCCAGCAGCCGTTCCGGGACTAGCCGGTCCAAAAACATTCAGTACTTC. Translated, it gives CASSRSGTSRSKNIQYF. V is TRBV5-4 and J is TRBJ2-4; 9 nucleotides align to TRBD2. V lost 4 bases and J lost 2; bases outside the gene matches: 10. This CDR3 region has 17 residues. Germline lookup yields CDR1 SGHNT and CDR2 YYREEE (reference sequence).